This entry lists 24 T cell receptor beta chains sequenced from one sample in a study of T-cell reconstitution after alpha-beta-depleted transplantation in children. Library preparation (for TCRbeta) was performed with unique molecular identifiers. TCRdb passed the PCR reads through MiXCR, listing each CDR3 protein once. In the table there are 90,000 to 100,000 distinct CDR3 sequences, about 25% of which are singletons. The sequenced sample was PBMCs, obtained before TCRalphabeta/CD19-depleted stem cell transplant. Receptors were obtained from a boy between 2 and 10 years old with acute lymphoblastic leukemia, due to receive a stem cell transplant.

The chain joins TRBV20-1 to TRBJ2-7; the D is unclear. The CDR3 consists of 15 residues. Trimming stripped 0 bases from V and 3 bases from J, with 15 bases between. Germline CDR1 and CDR2: DFQATT and SNEGSKA (reference sequence). DNA of the CDR3: TGCAGTGCTAGAGATCTTCGCAGCATTTTCTACGAGCAGTACTTC. Translated, it gives CSARDLRSIFYEQYF.

V and J are TRBV29-1 and TRBJ2-5; D may be TRBD1 or TRBD2 (5 bases each). The CDR3 has 13 amino acids. V lost 5 bases, J lost 2 bases, and 12 bases lay in between. The V gene's germline CDR1 is SQVTM and CDR2 ANQGSEA. CDR3 DNA: TGCAGCGTTATCCGGGACCGTCAAGAGACCCAGTACTTC. Translation gives CSVIRDRQETQYF.

This chain uses TRBV6-2 or TRBV6-3 with TRBJ1-5, with TRBD1 identical over 9 bases. Germline CDR1 and CDR2: MNHEY and SVGEGT. The CDR3 runs to 15 residues. The J segment lost 7 bases and the V segment lost 2 bases, leaving 6 bases of the junction unmatched. The CDR3, as DNA: TGTGCCAGCAGTTACCTGACAGGGGGAAGCCAGCCCCAGCATTTT. Its translation is CASSYLTGGSQPQHF.

The chain joins TRBV5-8 to TRBJ1-2; TRBD1 aligns across 7 bases. CDR3 length: 13 amino acids. Germline values: CDR1 SGHTS, CDR2 YDEGEE. V shed 5 bases, J shed 4 bases, and the junction held 5 bases outside the gene matches. Here the CDR3 reads CASSAGGSYGYTF. The CDR3 nucleotides are TGTGCCAGCAGTGCAGGGGGAAGCTATGGCTACACCTTC.

This clonotype was seen only once. The chain joins TRBV13 to TRBJ2-1, with D tentatively TRBD1 (6 bases). The V gene lost 0 bases and the J gene lost 1 base, with 19 bases spanning the gap. CDR1 PRHDT and CDR2 FYEKMQ come from the germline V gene (reference sequence). The CDR3 is 19 residues long. The CDR3 protein is CASSLGSRVDRASYNEQFF. CDR3 in DNA: TGTGCCAGCAGCTTAGGCTCAAGAGTGGACAGAGCATCCTACAATGAGCAGTTCTTC.

V is TRBV10-2 and J is TRBJ2-5; 7 nucleotides align to TRBD1. Germline-derived CDR1 and CDR2 are WSHSY and SAAADI. V shed 3 bases, J shed 5 bases, and the junction held 3 bases outside the gene matches. This CDR3 spans 13 amino acids. The CDR3 region has the DNA TGCGCCAGCAGTGAAAGGGGGCGCGAGACCCAGTACTTC. Encoded protein: CASSERGRETQYF.

This clonotype was seen a handful of times. The V call is TRBV5-1, the J call TRBJ1-1, with D uncertain. The CDR3 is made up of 13 amino acids. With 4 bases removed from V and 0 bases from J, the gap between germline ends came to 7 bases. CDR1 is SGHRS, CDR2 YFSETQ, per germline. CDR3 DNA: TGCGCCAGCAGCCCTTTTTTGAACACTGAAGCTTTCTTT. It specifies CASSPFLNTEAFF.

This clonotype was counted between two and nine times. A read error may be the cause here, since a much bigger clone is one base away. The V gene is TRBV5-1, the J gene TRBJ1-2, with unresolved D. The germline gives CDR1 SGHRS, CDR2 YFSETQ. This CDR3 is 15 amino acids long. The CDR3 nucleotides read TGCGCCAGCAGCTCGACGGGCGGGCCTAACTATGGCTACCCCTTC. Its protein is CASSSTGGPNYGYPF.

The genes are TRBV12-3 or TRBV12-4 and TRBJ2-2; D remains ambiguous. The CDR3 spans 14 residues. Trimming stripped 7 bases from V and 1 base from J, with 10 bases between. This CDR3 reads CASKFGENTGELFF. In DNA, the CDR3 is TGTGCCAGCAAGTTCGGCGAGAACACCGGGGAGCTGTTTTTT.

Remarks on this clonotype: Since a much larger clone is just one base distant, this may be a read error. Here the CDR3 omits its conserved ending phenylalanine or tryptophan, so a read error is the likely source. This chain uses TRBV7-3 with TRBJ2-1; D unresolved. This CDR3 contains 13 residues. V shed 5 bases and J shed 10 bases, with 15 bases lying between them. From germline, CDR1 is SGHTA and CDR2 FQGTGA. The CDR3 sequence is CASSLDRSGEQFL. CDR3 sequence (DNA): TGTGCCAGCAGCCTAGATCGATCTGGCGAGCAGTTCCTC.

The rearrangement links TRBV11-2 to TRBJ2-6; D is ambiguous. The CDR3 runs 15 residues. CDR1 is SGHAT, CDR2 FQNNGV, per germline. Trimming took 1 base from V and 1 from J, leaving 5 bases between them. The CDR3 loop reads CASSLGVSGANVLTF. Written as DNA, the CDR3 is TGTGCCAGCAGCTTAGGCGTGTCTGGGGCCAACGTCCTGACTTTC.

This chain connects TRBV2 to TRBJ2-5; D gene ambiguous. Between the trimmed V and J ends, which lost 4 bases and 5 bases, there was a span of 2 bases. CDR1 is SNHLY, CDR2 FYNNEI, per germline. CDR3 length equals 10 residues. This chain's CDR3 is CASSGETQYF. The CDR3 DNA follows: TGTGCCAGCAGTGGGGAGACCCAGTACTTC.

This clonotype has a count of ten or more. The rearrangement uses TRBV25-1 and TRBJ2-7; D tentatively reads TRBD1 or TRBD2 (5 bases each). This CDR3 is 15 amino acids long. Germline V gene sequence: CDR1 MGHDK, CDR2 SYGVNS. Trimming pared 7 bases from V and 4 bases from J, leaving 20 bases between. The CDR3 protein is CASTQDRDVPYEQYF. In DNA, the CDR3 is TGTGCCAGCACCCAAGACCGGGACGTTCCGTACGAGCAGTACTTC.

The chain couples TRBV5-1 to TRBJ1-1; TRBD1 is a possible D gene (5 bases). There are 15 residues in the CDR3. Germline lookup yields CDR1 SGHRS and CDR2 YFSETQ. Trimming stripped 4 bases from V and 4 bases from J, with 17 bases between. CDR3 coding DNA: TGCGCCAGCAGCCCCCTTGAGGGGTCGGTCACTGAAGCTTTCTTT. Its protein product is CASSPLEGSVTEAFF.

This clonotype has only a few counts. The V call is TRBV5-1, the J call TRBJ2-1; D gene ambiguous. The length of the CDR3 is 11 residues. V was pared by 1 base and J by 9 bases, with 5 bases between. Germline CDR1 and CDR2: SGHRS and YFSETQ. The CDR3 sequence is CASSLIGEQFF. In DNA, the CDR3 is TGCGCCAGCAGCTTGATAGGTGAGCAGTTCTTC.

This clonotype was counted between two and nine times. V gene TRBV12-3 or TRBV12-4 combines with J gene TRBJ1-4; D possibly corresponds to TRBD1 (6 bases). The CDR3 contains 15 residues. Trimming stripped 0 bases from V and 8 bases from J, with 13 bases between. The chain's CDR3 is CASSLARGRREKLFF. The CDR3 region has the DNA TGTGCCAGCAGTTTAGCGCGGGGGCGCCGGGAAAAACTGTTTTTT.

This clonotype was seen a few times. The V call is TRBV29-1, the J call TRBJ2-7; a weak D match, TRBD2 (5 bases). Germline CDR1 and CDR2: SQVTM and ANQGSEA. This CDR3 is built from 13 residues. The V gene lost 5 bases and the J gene lost 3 bases, with 14 bases spanning the gap. CDR3 in amino acids: CSVSSSWSYEQYF. The CDR3, as DNA: TGCAGCGTTTCTAGCTCCTGGAGCTACGAGCAGTACTTC.

This clonotype has just a few counts. The chain couples TRBV11-2 to TRBJ2-3; 12 nucleotides align to TRBD2. Germline CDR1 reads SGHAT; CDR2 reads FQNNGV. The CDR3 has 19 residues. The V gene end was trimmed by 5 bases and the J gene end by 9 bases; junction bases not matched to a gene: 21. DNA of the CDR3: TGTGCCAGCAGCCCCGAAAAGGGACTAGCGGGTTGGGGTATTGCAACGCAGTATTTT. Protein: CASSPEKGLAGWGIATQYF.

There are many counts of this clonotype. The chain has TRBV5-1 and TRBJ1-1; a possible D gene is TRBD1 (6 bases). The CDR3 contains 14 residues. The ends were cut back, 4 bases at V and 11 bases at J, with 21 bases in the middle. Germline V gene data show CDR1 as SGHRS and CDR2 as YFSETQ. The CDR3, as DNA: TGCGCCAGCAGCGTCAACAGGGCGGGGGGTAGCGCTTTCTTT. As protein: CASSVNRAGGSAFF.

The chain links TRBV6-2 or TRBV6-3 to TRBJ2-3; D is possibly TRBD1 (5 bases). The CDR3 extends over 14 amino acids. V was trimmed by 5 bases and J by 2 bases, leaving 11 bases between them. Germline CDR1 is MNHEY and CDR2 is SVGEGT. The CDR3 DNA reads as TGTGCCAGCAGTACGAAGGGGAACACAGATACGCAGTATTTT. Translating gives CASSTKGNTDTQYF.

This clonotype was observed a handful of times. V and J are TRBV6-2 or TRBV6-3 and TRBJ2-1; 10 bases line up with TRBD2. V lost 0 bases and J lost 12; bases outside the gene matches: 8. The germline CDR1 and CDR2 sequences are MNHEY and SVGEGT. This CDR3 has 15 residues. CDR3 coding DNA: TGTGCCAGCAGTTACTCCTCTAGCGGGAGTGTCCCGCAGTTCTTC. Protein product: CASSYSSSGSVPQFF.

This clonotype was detected a few times. The gene calls are TRBV25-1 and TRBJ1-4; no clear D. Germline CDR1 is MGHDK and CDR2 is SYGVNS. V was shortened by 0 bases and J by 0 bases, with 8 bases between the two germline ends. This CDR3 comprises 16 residues. Here the CDR3 reads CASSEYESATNEKLFF. The CDR3 DNA is TGTGCCAGCAGTGAATACGAGAGTGCAACTAATGAAAAACTGTTTTTT.

This clonotype was found a few times. The rearrangement uses TRBV3-1 and TRBJ1-1; D unresolved. V was trimmed by 1 base and J by 1 base, leaving 7 bases between them. Germline CDR1 reads LGHDT; CDR2 reads YNNKEL (reference sequence). CDR3 length: 14 residues. The CDR3 DNA reads as TGTGCCAGCAGCCAAGTCGAGGGGAACACTGAAGCTTTCTTT. Amino acid sequence: CASSQVEGNTEAFF. Complete variable domain (other parts from reference TRBV3-1 and TRBJ1-1): DTAVSQTPKYLVTQMGNDKSIKCEQNLGHDTMYWYKQDSKKFLKIMFSYNNKELIINETVPNRFSPKSPDKAHLNLHINSLELGDSAVYFCASSQVEGNTEAFFGQGTRLTVV.

This clonotype came up a few times. This chain uses TRBV20-1 with TRBJ1-5; maybe TRBD1 (5 bases). The CDR3 sequence is 16 residues long. V lost 0 bases to trimming and J lost 5 bases, with 17 bases between them. The germline V gene has CDR1 DFQATT and CDR2 SNEGSKA (reference sequence). This CDR3 is CSARDLTPMGDQPQHF. The CDR3 DNA follows: TGCAGTGCTAGAGATTTGACACCCATGGGGGATCAGCCCCAGCATTTT.